The 14 T cell receptor beta chains given below trace back to one sample, sequenced in a study of Ad26.COV2.S vaccination and SARS-CoV-2 variants. TCRdb's copy holds only in-frame clones and misses some; the assay was immunoSEQ multiplex PCR. The sample records around 450,000 clones, roughly nine tenths being singletons. Treatment meaning: 15 to 20 received Ad26.COV2.S at low or high dose, single or two shots; 5 received placebo; per-sample allocation not given. Sample collection was performed on day 63 after the first vaccine or placebo injection. The source material was peripheral blood, sampled in a trial of Ad26.COV2.S vaccine versus placebo. Receptors originate from a person aged 18-60 years who received the Ad26.COV2.S COVID-19 vaccine or a placebo.

The rearrangement uses TRBV6-2 or TRBV6-3 and TRBJ2-1; 11 bases line up with TRBD2. V gave up 6 bases and J gave up 11 bases; unmatched junction bases: 6. CDR3 length: 13 amino acids. Germline V CDR1 and CDR2: MNHEY, SVGEGT. The CDR3 bases are TGTGCCAGCAGCAGTAGCGGGGGGGCTAAGCAGTTCTTC. Its protein is CASSSSGGAKQFF.

The V gene is TRBV28, the J gene TRBJ2-3, with TRBD2 identical over 7 bases. The germline V gene encodes CDR1 MDHEN and CDR2 SYDVKM. There are 14 residues in the CDR3. The ends lost 5 bases at V and 2 bases at J; junction bases unmatched: 4. This CDR3 is CASSRAGSTDTQYF. CDR3 sequence (DNA): TGTGCCAGCAGTCGAGCGGGGTCCACAGATACGCAGTATTTT.

This chain joins TRBV19 and TRBJ2-7, with TRBD1 matching 9 bases. V gave up 4 bases and J gave up 3 bases; unmatched junction bases: 4. In germline, CDR1 is LNHDA, CDR2 SQIVND (reference sequence). The CDR3 runs to 14 residues. The CDR3 loop is CASSSGTGIYEQYF. The DNA of the CDR3 is TGTGCCAGTAGTAGCGGGACAGGGATCTACGAGCAGTACTTC.

This chain connects TRBV5-5 to TRBJ1-3; tentatively, D is TRBD1 (6 bases). Trimming took 0 bases from V and 0 from J, leaving 13 bases between them. The V gene's germline CDR1 is SGHKS and CDR2 YYEKEE (reference sequence). CDR3 size: 17 residues. CDR3 in amino acids: CASSLEQGSFSGNTIYF. The CDR3 bases are TGTGCCAGCAGCTTGGAACAGGGAAGCTTCTCTGGAAACACCATATATTTT. Filled out from reference TRBV5-5 and TRBJ1-3, the complete variable domain reads DAGVTQSPTHLIKTRGQQVTLRCSPISGHKSVSWYQQVLGQGPQFIFQYYEKEERGRGNFPDRFSARQFPNYSSELNVNALLLGDSALYLCASSLEQGSFSGNTIYFGEGSWLTVV.

V gene TRBV7-9 combines with J gene TRBJ2-5; 12 bases agree with TRBD1. This CDR3 comprises 15 residues. Germline loops: CDR1 SEHNR, CDR2 FQNEAQ (reference sequence). Trimming removed 5 bases from V and 4 bases from J; junction bases left unmatched: 5. CDR3 residues: CASSPGQGAGETQYF. The CDR3 region has the DNA TGTGCCAGCAGCCCGGGACAGGGGGCAGGAGAGACCCAGTACTTC.

This chain links TRBV4-1 with TRBJ1-1, with TRBD1 matching 7 bases. CDR1 is MGHRA, CDR2 YSYEKL, per germline. The CDR3 has 14 residues. The V segment lost 3 bases and the J segment 6 bases; nucleotides outside the gene matches: 7. The CDR3 sequence: CASSQETGPPEAFF. The CDR3 nucleotides read TGCGCCAGCAGCCAGGAGACAGGGCCGCCTGAAGCTTTCTTT.

CDR3 sequence reads: CASRTTGGITYEQYF. The CDR3 DNA sequence: TGTGCCAGCAGGACGACAGGGGGGATAACCTACGAGCAGTACTTC. The genes are TRBV2 and TRBJ2-7; 9 bases fit TRBD1. The V gene end was trimmed by 6 bases and the J gene end by 2 bases; junction bases not matched to a gene: 8. There are 15 residues in the CDR3. Germline CDR1 and CDR2: SNHLY and FYNNEI.

This chain joins TRBV6-5 and TRBJ1-5, with 7 bases that match TRBD1. The CDR3 consists of 12 residues. Germline CDR1 is MNHEY and CDR2 is SVGAGI. V lost 7 bases and J lost 9; bases outside the gene matches: 6. This chain's CDR3 is CASKGQDGPQHF. The CDR3 DNA is TGTGCCAGCAAAGGACAGGACGGGCCCCAGCATTTT.

This chain joins TRBV18 and TRBJ1-1; D is ambiguous. Germline V gene lookup returns CDR1 KGHSH and CDR2 LQKENI. Trimming pared 1 base from V and 1 base from J, leaving 7 bases between. The CDR3 spans 14 residues. The CDR3 DNA follows: TGTGCCAGCTCACCACTGCCCACGAACACTGAAGCTTTCTTT. The encoded protein is CASSPLPTNTEAFF. The full variable domain, rest sourced from reference TRBV18 and TRBJ1-1, is NAGVMQNPRHLVRRRGQEARLRCSPMKGHSHVYWYRQLPEEGLKFMVYLQKENIIDESGMPKERFSAEFPKEGPSILRIQQVVRGDSAAYFCASSPLPTNTEAFFGQGTRLTVV.

V and J are TRBV12-3 or TRBV12-4 and TRBJ1-1, with D tentatively TRBD1 (5 bases). Trimming removed 6 bases at V and 3 bases at J, with 11 bases between. The CDR3 contains 13 residues. The DNA for the CDR3 is TGTGCCAGCAGCCGGGACGGCCACACTGAAGCTTTCTTT. It specifies CASSRDGHTEAFF.

V usage is TRBV27 and J usage is TRBJ1-1; D not resolved. V was pared by 7 bases and J by 3 bases, with 12 bases between. The CDR3 is 13 amino acids. Germline V gene sequence: CDR1 MNHEY, CDR2 SMNVEV (reference sequence). For the CDR3, the DNA is TGTGCCAGCAAGAATTTGGCGTACACTGAAGCTTTCTTT. It specifies CASKNLAYTEAFF.

The genes are TRBV19 and TRBJ2-2; 9 bases line up with TRBD1. CDR1 LNHDA and CDR2 SQIVND come from the germline V gene (reference sequence). Germline trimming cut 5 bases from V and 5 bases from J; bases unmatched to any gene: 6. There are 15 residues in the CDR3. CDR3 in DNA: TGTGCCAGTAGTGGTACAGGGGGCTGGACCGGGGAGCTGTTTTTT. Residues: CASSGTGGWTGELFF.

The chain uses TRBV5-4 and TRBJ1-1; D uncertain. V lost 3 bases to trimming and J lost 1 base, with 7 bases between them. CDR3 size: 13 residues. Germline V gene lookup returns CDR1 SGHNT and CDR2 YYREEE (reference sequence). CDR3 coding DNA: TGTGCCAGCAGCTCTTGGGAGAACACTGAAGCTTTCTTT. Translated, it gives CASSSWENTEAFF.

Here the CDR3 reads CASSATRQGRDNSPLHF. CDR3 DNA sequence: TGCGCCAGCAGCGCAACCCGGCAGGGGAGGGATAATTCACCCCTCCACTTT. V is TRBV5-1 and J is TRBJ1-6, with D perhaps TRBD1 (6 bases). Germline V gives CDR1 SGHRS, CDR2 YFSETQ. This CDR3 is built from 17 residues. V lost 4 bases, J lost 5 bases, and 19 bases lay in between.